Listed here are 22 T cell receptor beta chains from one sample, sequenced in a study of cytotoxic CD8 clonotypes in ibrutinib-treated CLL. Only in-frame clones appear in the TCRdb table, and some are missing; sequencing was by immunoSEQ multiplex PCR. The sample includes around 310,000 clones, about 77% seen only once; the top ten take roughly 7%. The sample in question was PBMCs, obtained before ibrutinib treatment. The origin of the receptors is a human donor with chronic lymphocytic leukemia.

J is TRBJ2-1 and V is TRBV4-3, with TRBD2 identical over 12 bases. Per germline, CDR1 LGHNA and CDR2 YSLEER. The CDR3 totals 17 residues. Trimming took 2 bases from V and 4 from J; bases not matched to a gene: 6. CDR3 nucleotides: TGCGCCAGCAGCCAAACCGGACTAGCGGGAAATTACAATGAGCAGTTCTTC. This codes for CASSQTGLAGNYNEQFF.

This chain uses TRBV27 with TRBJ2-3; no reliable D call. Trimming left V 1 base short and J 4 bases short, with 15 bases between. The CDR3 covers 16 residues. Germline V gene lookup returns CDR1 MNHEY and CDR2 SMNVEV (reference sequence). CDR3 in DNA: TGTGCCAGCAGTTTATATTTCCCCGGGCAGCCAGATACGCAGTATTTT. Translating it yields CASSLYFPGQPDTQYF.

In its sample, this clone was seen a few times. In DNA, the CDR3 is TGTGCCAGCAGCTTATTTAGCGTGCGCTCTGGAAACACCATATATTTT. It encodes CASSLFSVRSGNTIYF. V is TRBV7-2 and J is TRBJ1-3; D not resolved. Germline V gives CDR1 SGHTA, CDR2 FQGNSA. Trimming took 2 bases from V and 0 from J, leaving 11 bases between them. The CDR3 contains 16 residues.

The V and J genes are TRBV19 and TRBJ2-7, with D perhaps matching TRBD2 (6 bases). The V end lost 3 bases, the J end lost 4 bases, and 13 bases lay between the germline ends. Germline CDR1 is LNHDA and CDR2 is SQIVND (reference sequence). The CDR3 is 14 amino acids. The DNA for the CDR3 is TGTGCCAGTAGTATTTTCGGGGGAGTGTACGAGCAGTACTTC. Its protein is CASSIFGGVYEQYF.

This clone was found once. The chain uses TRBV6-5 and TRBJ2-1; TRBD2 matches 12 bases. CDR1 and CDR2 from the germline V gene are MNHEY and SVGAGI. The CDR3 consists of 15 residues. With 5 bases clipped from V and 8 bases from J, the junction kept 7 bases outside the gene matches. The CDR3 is CASSPGTSGFHEQFF. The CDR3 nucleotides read TGTGCCAGCAGTCCGGGGACTAGCGGGTTCCATGAGCAGTTCTTC.

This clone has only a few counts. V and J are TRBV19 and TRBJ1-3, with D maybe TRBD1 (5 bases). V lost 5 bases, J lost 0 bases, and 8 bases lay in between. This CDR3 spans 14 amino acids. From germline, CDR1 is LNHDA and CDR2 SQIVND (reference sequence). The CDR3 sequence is CASSPGNSGNTIYF. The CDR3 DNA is TGTGCCAGTAGTCCAGGGAACTCTGGAAACACCATATATTTT.

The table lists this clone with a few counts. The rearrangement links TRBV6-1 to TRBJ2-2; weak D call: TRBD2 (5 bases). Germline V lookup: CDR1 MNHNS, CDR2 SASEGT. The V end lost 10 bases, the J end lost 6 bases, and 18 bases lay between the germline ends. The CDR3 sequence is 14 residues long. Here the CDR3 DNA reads TGTGCCACCGGCCGGGCCGGGGATGCCGGGGAGCTGTTTTTT. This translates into CATGRAGDAGELFF.

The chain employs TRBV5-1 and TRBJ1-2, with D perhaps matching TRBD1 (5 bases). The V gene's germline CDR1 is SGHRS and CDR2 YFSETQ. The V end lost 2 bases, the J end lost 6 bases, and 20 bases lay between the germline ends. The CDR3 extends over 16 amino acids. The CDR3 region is CASSFEPGQRRDGYTF. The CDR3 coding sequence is TGCGCCAGCAGCTTCGAACCGGGGCAGAGGAGAGATGGCTACACCTTC.

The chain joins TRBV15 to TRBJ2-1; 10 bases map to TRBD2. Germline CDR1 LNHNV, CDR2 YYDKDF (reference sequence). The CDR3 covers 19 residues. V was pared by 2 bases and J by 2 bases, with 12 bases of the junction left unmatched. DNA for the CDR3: TGTGCCACCAGCAGATATAGGATAGGACTAGCGGCCACCTACAATGAGCAGTTCTTC. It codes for CATSRYRIGLAATYNEQFF.

This chain's CDR3 is CASSINQKDYGYTF. The CDR3 region has the DNA TGTGCCAGCAGCATAAACCAAAAGGACTATGGCTACACCTTC. This chain uses TRBV7-9 with TRBJ1-2; no clear D. The CDR3 loop spans 14 amino acids. In germline, CDR1 is SEHNR, CDR2 FQNEAQ (reference sequence). Trimming removed 5 bases from V and 3 bases from J, with 13 bases in between. The variable domain in full, with the rest retrieved from reference TRBV7-9 and TRBJ1-2, is DTGVSQNPRHKITKRGQNVTFRCDPISEHNRLYWYRQTLGQGPEFLTYFQNEAQLEKSRLLSDRFSAERPKGSFSTLEIQRTEQGDSAMYLCASSINQKDYGYTFGSGTRLTVV.

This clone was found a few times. The CDR3 region has the DNA TGTGCCAGCAGTTACTTCCCTTGGGGAGATACGCAGTATTTT. Its translation: CASSYFPWGDTQYF. The chain couples TRBV6-5 to TRBJ2-3; D uncertain. Per the germline V gene, CDR1 is MNHEY and CDR2 is SVGAGI. The CDR3 is 14 residues long. Trimming took off 1 base at V and 5 bases at J, with 10 bases between the two ends.

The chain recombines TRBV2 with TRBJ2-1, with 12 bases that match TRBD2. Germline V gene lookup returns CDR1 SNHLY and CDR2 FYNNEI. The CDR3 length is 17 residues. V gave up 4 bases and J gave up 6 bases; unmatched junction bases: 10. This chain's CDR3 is CASSVDTSGRRPNEQFF. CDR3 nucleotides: TGTGCCAGCAGTGTCGATACTAGCGGGAGGAGACCCAATGAGCAGTTCTTC.

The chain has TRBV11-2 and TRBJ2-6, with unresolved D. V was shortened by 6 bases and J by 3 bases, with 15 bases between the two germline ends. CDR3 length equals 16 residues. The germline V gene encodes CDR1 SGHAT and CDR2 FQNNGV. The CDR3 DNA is TGTGCCAGCAGTTTATTCGGTTTTGGTGGGGCCAACGTCCTGACTTTC. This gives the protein CASSLFGFGGANVLTF.

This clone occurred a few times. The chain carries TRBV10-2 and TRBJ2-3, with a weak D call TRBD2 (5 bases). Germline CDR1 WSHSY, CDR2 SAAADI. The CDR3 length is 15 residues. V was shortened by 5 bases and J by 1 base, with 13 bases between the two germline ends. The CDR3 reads CASSRVGGGTDTQYF. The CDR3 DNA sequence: TGCGCCAGCAGTAGGGTAGGAGGAGGCACAGATACGCAGTATTTT.

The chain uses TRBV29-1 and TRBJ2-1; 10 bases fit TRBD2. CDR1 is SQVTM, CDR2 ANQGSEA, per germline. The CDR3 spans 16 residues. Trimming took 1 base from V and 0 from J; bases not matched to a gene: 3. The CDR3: CSVEGLAGVSYNEQFF. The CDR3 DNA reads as TGCAGCGTTGAAGGGCTAGCGGGAGTCTCCTACAATGAGCAGTTCTTC.

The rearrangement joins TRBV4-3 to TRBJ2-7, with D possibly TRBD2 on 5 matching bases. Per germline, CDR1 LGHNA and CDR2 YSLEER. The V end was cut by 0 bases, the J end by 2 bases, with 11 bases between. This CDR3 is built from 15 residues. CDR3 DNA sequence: TGCGCCAGCAGCCAAGAGGGAGACGGAGCCTACGAGCAGTACTTC. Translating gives CASSQEGDGAYEQYF.

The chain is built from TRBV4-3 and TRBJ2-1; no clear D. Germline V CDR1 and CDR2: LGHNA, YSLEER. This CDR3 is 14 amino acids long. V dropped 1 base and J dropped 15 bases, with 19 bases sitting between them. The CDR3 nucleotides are TGCGCCAGCAGCCAAGCCTCGTTGGCCTCGGTTCCGTTCTTC. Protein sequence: CASSQASLASVPFF.

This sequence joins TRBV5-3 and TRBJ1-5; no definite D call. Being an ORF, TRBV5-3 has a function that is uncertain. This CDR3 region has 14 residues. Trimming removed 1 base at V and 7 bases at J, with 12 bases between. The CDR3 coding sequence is TGTGCCAGAAGCTTGCGTTGGGTATCACAGCCCCAGCATTTT. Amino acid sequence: CARSLRWVSQPQHF.

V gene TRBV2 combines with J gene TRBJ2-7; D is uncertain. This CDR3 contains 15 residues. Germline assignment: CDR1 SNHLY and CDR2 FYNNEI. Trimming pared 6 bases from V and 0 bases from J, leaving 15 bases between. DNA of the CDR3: TGTGCCAGCAGCCGAAGCAGGCAGGACTCCTACGAGCAGTACTTC. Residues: CASSRSRQDSYEQYF.

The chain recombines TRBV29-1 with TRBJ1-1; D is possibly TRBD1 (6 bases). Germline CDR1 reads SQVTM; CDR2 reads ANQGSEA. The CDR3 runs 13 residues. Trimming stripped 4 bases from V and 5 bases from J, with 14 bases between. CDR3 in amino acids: CSVVEQGGTEAFF. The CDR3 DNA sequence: TGCAGCGTTGTGGAACAAGGGGGGACTGAAGCTTTCTTT.

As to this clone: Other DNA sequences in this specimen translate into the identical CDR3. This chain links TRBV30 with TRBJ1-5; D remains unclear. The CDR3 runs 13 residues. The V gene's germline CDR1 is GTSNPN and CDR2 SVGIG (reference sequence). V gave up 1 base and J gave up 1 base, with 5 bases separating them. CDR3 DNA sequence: TGTGCCTGGAGTGCCCAGAGCAATCAGCCCCAGCATTTT. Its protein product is CAWSAQSNQPQHF.

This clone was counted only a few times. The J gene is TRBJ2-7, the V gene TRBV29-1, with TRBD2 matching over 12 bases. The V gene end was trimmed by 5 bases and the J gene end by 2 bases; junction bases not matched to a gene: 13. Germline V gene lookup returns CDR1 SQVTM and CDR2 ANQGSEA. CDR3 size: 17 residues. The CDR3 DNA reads TGCAGCGTTCGAGGACTAGCGGGGCCCCGCAGCGCCTACGAGCAGTACTTC. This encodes CSVRGLAGPRSAYEQYF.